The present entry profiles one TCR beta chain with its context. What it recognizes is unknown. The data derive from a study of T cell responses to AZD1222 COVID-19 vaccine. Study conclusions and caveats: It was only a handful of AZD1222 recipients who were seropositive at baseline.

Second-dose intervals of approximately 4 or approximately 12 weeks were pooled. The repertoire was sequenced with immunoSEQ multiplex PCR; TCRdb's copy has only in-frame clones and lacks some. The repertoire holds 160,000 or so clones, with approximately 90% as singletons. Sequenced material: peripheral blood, taken 28 days after the second AZD1222 dose. The TCR sequence derives from an adult who received the AZD1222 COVID-19 vaccine.

Here the CDR3 DNA reads TGTGCCAGCAGCTTATCCCTCCCCTATGGCTACACCTTC. Translation gives CASSLSLPYGYTF. The gene calls are TRBV7-9 and TRBJ1-2; the D is unclear. Germline CDR1 reads SEHNR; CDR2 reads FQNEAQ (reference sequence). This CDR3 has 13 amino acids. Trimming shortened V by 2 bases and J by 4 bases, and 8 bases separated the two germline ends.